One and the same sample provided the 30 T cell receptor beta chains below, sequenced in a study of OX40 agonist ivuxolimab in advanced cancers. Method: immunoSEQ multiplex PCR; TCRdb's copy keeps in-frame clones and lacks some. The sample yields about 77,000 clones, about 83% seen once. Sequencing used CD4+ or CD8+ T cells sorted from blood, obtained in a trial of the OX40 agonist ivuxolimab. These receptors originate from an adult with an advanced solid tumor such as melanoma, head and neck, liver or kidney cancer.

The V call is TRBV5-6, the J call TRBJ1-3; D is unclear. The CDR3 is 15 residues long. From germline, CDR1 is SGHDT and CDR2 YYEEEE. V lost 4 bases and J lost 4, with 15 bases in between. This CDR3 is CASSPGWGRGNTIYF. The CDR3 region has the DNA TGTGCCAGCAGCCCCGGGTGGGGTAGAGGAAACACCATATATTTT. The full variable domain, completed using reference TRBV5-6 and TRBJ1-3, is DAGVTQSPTHLIKTRGQQVTLRCSPKSGHDTVSWYQQALGQGPQFIFQYYEEEERQRGNFPDRFSGHQFPNYSSELNVNALLLGDSALYLCASSPGWGRGNTIYFGEGSWLTVV.

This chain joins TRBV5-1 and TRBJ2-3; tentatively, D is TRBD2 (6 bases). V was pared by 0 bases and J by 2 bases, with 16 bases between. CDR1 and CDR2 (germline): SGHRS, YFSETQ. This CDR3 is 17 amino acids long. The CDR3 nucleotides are TGCGCCAGCAGCTTGGAGGCTAGCGCGTTCTTCACAGATACGCAGTATTTT. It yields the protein CASSLEASAFFTDTQYF.

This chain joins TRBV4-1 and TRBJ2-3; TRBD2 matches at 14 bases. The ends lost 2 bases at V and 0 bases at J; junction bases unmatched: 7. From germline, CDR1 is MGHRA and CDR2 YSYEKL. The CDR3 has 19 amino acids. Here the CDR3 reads CASSQQTSGGVTSTDTQYF. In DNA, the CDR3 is TGCGCCAGCAGCCAACAGACTAGCGGGGGGGTTACTAGCACAGATACGCAGTATTTT.

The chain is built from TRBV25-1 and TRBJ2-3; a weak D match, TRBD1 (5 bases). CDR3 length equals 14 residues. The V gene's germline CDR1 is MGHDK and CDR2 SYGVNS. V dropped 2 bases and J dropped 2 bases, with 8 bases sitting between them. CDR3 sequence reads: CASSEPGSTDTQYF. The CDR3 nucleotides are TGTGCCAGCAGTGAACCAGGGTCCACAGATACGCAGTATTTT.

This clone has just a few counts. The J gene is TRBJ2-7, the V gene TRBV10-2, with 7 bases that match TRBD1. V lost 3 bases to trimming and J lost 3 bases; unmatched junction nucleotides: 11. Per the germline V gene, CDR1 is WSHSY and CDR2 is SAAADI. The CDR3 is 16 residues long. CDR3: CASSDPGGEGSYEQYF. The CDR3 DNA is TGCGCCAGCAGTGACCCAGGGGGTGAAGGTAGCTACGAGCAGTACTTC.

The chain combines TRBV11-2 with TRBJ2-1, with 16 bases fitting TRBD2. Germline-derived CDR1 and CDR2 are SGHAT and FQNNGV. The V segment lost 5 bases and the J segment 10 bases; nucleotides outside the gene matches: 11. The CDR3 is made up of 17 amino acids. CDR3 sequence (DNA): TGTGCCAGCAGCCACCATTTGGGACTAGCGGGGGGGAACGAGCAGTTCTTC. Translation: CASSHHLGLAGGNEQFF.

CDR3 nucleotide sequence: TGTGCCAGCAGCTTGCCGCTACAGGGGTCTGGAAACACCATATATTTT. Protein product: CASSLPLQGSGNTIYF. The chain joins TRBV5-5 to TRBJ1-3, with 7 bases lining up with TRBD1. J lost 1 base, V lost 1 base, and 5 bases had no gene match. This CDR3 region has 16 residues. Looked up from germline, CDR1 is SGHKS and CDR2 is YYEKEE (reference sequence). Using reference TRBV5-5 and TRBJ1-3 for the parts outside the CDR3, the full variable domain is DAGVTQSPTHLIKTRGQQVTLRCSPISGHKSVSWYQQVLGQGPQFIFQYYEKEERGRGNFPDRFSARQFPNYSSELNVNALLLGDSALYLCASSLPLQGSGNTIYFGEGSWLTVV.

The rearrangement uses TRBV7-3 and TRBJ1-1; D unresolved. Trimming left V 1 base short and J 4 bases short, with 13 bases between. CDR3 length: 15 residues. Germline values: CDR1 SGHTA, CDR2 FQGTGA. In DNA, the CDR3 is TGTGCCAGCAGCTTAATTCCGGGGAGGTCCACTGAAGCTTTCTTT. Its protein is CASSLIPGRSTEAFF. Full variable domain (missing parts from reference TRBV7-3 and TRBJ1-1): GAGVSQTPSNKVTEKGKYVELRCDPISGHTALYWYRQSLGQGPEFLIYFQGTGAADDSGLPNDRFFAVRPEGSVSTLKIQRTERGDSAVYLCASSLIPGRSTEAFFGQGTRLTVV.

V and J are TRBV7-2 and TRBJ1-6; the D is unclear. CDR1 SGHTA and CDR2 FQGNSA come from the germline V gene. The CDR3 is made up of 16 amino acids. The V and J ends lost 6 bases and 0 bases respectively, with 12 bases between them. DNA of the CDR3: TGTGCCAGCAGTTCAGACACTAGCTCCTATAATTCACCCCTCCACTTT. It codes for CASSSDTSSYNSPLHF.

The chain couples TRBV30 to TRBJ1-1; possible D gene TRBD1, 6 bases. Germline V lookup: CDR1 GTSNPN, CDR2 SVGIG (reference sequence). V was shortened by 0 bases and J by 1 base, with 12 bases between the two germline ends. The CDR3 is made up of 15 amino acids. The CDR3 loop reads CAWSVAGARNTEAFF. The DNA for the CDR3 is TGTGCCTGGAGTGTAGCGGGGGCGAGGAACACTGAAGCTTTCTTT.

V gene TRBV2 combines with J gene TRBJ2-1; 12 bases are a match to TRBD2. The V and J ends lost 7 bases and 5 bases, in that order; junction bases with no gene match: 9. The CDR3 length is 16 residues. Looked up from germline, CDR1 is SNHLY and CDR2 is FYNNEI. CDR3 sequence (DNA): TGTGCCAGCACCCGGCTAGCGGGGGGGTATGACAATGAGCAGTTCTTC. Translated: CASTRLAGGYDNEQFF.

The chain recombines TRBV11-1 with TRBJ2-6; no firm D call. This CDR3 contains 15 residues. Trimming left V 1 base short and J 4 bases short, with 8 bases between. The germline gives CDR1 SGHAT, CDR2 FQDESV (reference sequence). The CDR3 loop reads CASSLGTHGANVLTF. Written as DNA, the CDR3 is TGTGCCAGCAGCTTAGGGACCCACGGGGCCAACGTCCTGACTTTC.

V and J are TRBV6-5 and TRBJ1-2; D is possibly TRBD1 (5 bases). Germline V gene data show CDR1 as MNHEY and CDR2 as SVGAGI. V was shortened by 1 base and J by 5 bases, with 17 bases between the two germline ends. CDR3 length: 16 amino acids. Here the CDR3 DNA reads TGTGCCAGCAGTTACTTCCGTGGCAGGGCTGGGTATGGCTACACCTTC. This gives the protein CASSYFRGRAGYGYTF.

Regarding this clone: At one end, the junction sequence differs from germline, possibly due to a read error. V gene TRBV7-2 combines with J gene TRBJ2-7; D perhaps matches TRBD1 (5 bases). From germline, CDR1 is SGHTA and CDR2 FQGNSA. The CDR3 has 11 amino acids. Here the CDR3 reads CASSLGRIWIF. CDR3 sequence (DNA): TGTGCCAGCAGCCTGGGGCGGATCTGGATCTTC.

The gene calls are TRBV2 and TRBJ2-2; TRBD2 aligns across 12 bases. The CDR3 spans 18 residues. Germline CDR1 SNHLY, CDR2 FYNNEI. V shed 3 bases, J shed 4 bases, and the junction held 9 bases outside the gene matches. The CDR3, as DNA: TGTGCCAGCAGTGATGGGGTCCGACTAGCGGGAGTCACCGGGGAGCTGTTTTTT. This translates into CASSDGVRLAGVTGELFF. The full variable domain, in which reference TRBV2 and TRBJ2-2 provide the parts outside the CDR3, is EPEVTQTPSHQVTQMGQEVILRCVPISNHLYFYWYRQILGQKVEFLVSFYNNEISEKSEIFDDQFSVERPDGSNFTLKIRSTKLEDSAMYFCASSDGVRLAGVTGELFFGEGSRLTVL.

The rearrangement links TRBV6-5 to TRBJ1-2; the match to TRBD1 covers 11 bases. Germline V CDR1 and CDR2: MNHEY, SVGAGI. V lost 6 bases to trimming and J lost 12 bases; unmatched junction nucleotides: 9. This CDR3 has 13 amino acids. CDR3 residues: CASSLPGTGGNTF. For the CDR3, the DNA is TGTGCCAGCAGCCTCCCCGGGACAGGGGGTAACACCTTC.

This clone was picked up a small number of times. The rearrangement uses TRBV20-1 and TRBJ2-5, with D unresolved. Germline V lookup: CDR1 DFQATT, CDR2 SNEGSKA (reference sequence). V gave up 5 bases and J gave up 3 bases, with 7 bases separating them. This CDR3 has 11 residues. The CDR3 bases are TGCAGTGCTCACCCGGAAGAGACCCAGTACTTC. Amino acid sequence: CSAHPEETQYF.

The CDR3 reads CASSWGQGGEDTQYF. DNA of the CDR3: TGCGCCAGCAGCTGGGGACAGGGAGGTGAAGATACGCAGTATTTT. The chain couples TRBV5-1 to TRBJ2-3, with TRBD1 matching 9 bases. After removal of 3 bases from V and 5 bases from J, the junction contained 7 bases not matched to a gene. CDR3 length: 15 residues. CDR1 and CDR2 (germline): SGHRS, YFSETQ.

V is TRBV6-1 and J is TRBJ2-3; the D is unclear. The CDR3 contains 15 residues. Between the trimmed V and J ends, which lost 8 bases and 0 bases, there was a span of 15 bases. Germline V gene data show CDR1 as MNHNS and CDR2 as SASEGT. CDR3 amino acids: CASQPRLSSTDTQYF. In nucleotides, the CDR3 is TGTGCCAGCCAACCCCGACTCTCTAGCACAGATACGCAGTATTTT.

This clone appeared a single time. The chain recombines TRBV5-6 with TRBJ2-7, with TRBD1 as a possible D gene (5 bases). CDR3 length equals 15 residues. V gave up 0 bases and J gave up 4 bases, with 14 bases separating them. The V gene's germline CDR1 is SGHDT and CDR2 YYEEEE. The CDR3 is CASSLVGADPYEQYF. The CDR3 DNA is TGTGCCAGCAGCTTGGTTGGGGCAGACCCTTACGAGCAGTACTTC.

This CDR3 is CASSFNDNTQYF. The DNA of the CDR3 is TGTGCCAGCAGCTTTAATGACAATACGCAGTATTTT. V is TRBV7-2 and J is TRBJ2-3, with unresolved D. The germline V and J ends were trimmed by 3 bases and 7 bases, with 8 bases remaining between them. The CDR3 extends over 12 amino acids. The germline V gene encodes CDR1 SGHTA and CDR2 FQGNSA.

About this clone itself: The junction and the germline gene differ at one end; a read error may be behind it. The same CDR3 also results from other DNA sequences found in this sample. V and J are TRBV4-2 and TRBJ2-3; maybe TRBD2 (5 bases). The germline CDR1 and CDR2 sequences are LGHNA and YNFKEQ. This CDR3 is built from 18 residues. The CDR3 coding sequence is TGTGCCAGCAGTCAAGATCGGTTGGCCAGCGGTAATACAGATACGCAGTATTTT. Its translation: CASSQDRLASGNTDTQYF.

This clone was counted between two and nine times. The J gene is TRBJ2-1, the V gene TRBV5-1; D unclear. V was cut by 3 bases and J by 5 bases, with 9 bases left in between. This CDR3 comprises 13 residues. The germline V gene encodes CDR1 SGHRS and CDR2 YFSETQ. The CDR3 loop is CASSSRVDNEQFF. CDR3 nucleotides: TGCGCCAGCAGCTCCCGGGTTGACAATGAGCAGTTCTTC.

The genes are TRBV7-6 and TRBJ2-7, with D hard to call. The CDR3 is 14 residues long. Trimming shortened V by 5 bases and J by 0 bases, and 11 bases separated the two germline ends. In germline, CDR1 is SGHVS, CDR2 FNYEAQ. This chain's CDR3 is CASSPLDGSYEQYF. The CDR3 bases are TGTGCCAGCAGCCCCCTGGACGGCTCCTACGAGCAGTACTTC. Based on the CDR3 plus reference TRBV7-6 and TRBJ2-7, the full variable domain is GAGVSQSPRYKVTKRGQDVALRCDPISGHVSLYWYRQALGQGPEFLTYFNYEAQQDKSGLPNDRFSAERPEGSISTLTIQRTEQRDSAMYRCASSPLDGSYEQYFGPGTRLTVT.

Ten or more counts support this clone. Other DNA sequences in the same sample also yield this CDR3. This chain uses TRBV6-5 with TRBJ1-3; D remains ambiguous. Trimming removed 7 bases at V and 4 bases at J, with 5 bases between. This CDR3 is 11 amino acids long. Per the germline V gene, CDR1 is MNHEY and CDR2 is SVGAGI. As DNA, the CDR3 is TGTGCCAGCATCCGAGGAAACACCATATATTTT. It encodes CASIRGNTIYF.

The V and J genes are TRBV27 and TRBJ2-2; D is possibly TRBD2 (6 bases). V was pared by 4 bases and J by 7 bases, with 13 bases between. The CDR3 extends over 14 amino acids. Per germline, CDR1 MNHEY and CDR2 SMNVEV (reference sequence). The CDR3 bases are TGTGCCAGCAGTTGGGACTTCCGGAGCGGGGAGCTGTTTTTT. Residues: CASSWDFRSGELFF.

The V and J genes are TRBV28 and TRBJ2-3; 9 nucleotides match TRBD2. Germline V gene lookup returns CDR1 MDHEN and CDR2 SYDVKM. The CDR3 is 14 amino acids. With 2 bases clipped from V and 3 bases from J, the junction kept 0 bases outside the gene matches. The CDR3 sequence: CASSLLAGTDTQYF. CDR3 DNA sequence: TGTGCCAGCAGTTTACTAGCGGGGACAGATACGCAGTATTTT.

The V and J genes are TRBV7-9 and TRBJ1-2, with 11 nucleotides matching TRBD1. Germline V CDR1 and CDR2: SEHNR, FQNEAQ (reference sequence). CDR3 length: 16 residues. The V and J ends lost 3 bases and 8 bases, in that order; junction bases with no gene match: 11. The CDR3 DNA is TGTGCCAGCAGCTTGGCCGGGACAGGGGGAGGGAACGGCTACACCTTC. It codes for CASSLAGTGGGNGYTF.

The chain's CDR3 is CASKGTAQETQYF. CDR3 sequence (DNA): TGTGCCAGTAAAGGGACAGCCCAAGAGACCCAGTACTTC. The J gene is TRBJ2-5, the V gene TRBV19, with 7 bases identical to TRBD1. Germline V CDR1 and CDR2: LNHDA, SQIVND (reference sequence). V was pared by 7 bases and J by 1 base, with 3 bases of the junction left unmatched. This CDR3 comprises 13 residues.

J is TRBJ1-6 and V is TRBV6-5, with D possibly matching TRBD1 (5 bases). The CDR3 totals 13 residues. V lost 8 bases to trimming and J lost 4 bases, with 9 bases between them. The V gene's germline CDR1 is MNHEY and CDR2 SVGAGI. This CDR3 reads CASATAYNSPLHF. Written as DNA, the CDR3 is TGTGCCAGCGCGACAGCTTATAATTCACCCCTCCACTTT.